These 9 T cell receptor beta chains came from one sample sequenced in a study of control samples from healthy donors and cancer patients (dated by TCRdb to the early 2020s). Libraries were made using the immunoSEQ multiplex PCR assay. TCRdb obtained this table from immuneACCESS and retained in-frame rearrangements with V and J assigned. These tables miss some clones; where compared with another copy, unresolved V genes account for less than half of the shortfall, and the remainder is unexplained. The sample includes about 180,000 clones, with 90% observed a single time. 1.1% to 1.5% of the sample comes from the top ten. The sequenced sample consisted of blood. The receptors were sampled from a woman aged 45-60 years in good health.

The chain joins TRBV5-1 to TRBJ1-1; no clear D gene. The CDR3 contains 13 residues. Trimming removed 4 bases from V and 1 base from J, with 8 bases in between. CDR1 is SGHRS and CDR2 is YFSETQ in the germline V gene. The CDR3 DNA reads as TGCGCCAGCAGCCCCCAGTGGAACACTGAAGCTTTCTTT. It codes for CASSPQWNTEAFF. Drawing the rest from reference TRBV5-1 and TRBJ1-1, the complete variable domain is KAGVTQTPRYLIKTRGQQVTLSCSPISGHRSVSWYQQTPGQGLQFLFEYFSETQRNKGNFPGRFSGRQFSNSRSEMNVSTLELGDSALYLCASSPQWNTEAFFGQGTRLTVV.

This chain links TRBV19 with TRBJ1-5; 8 bases fit TRBD1. The CDR3 loop spans 17 amino acids. V gave up 3 bases and J gave up 2 bases; unmatched junction bases: 9. The germline gives CDR1 LNHDA, CDR2 SQIVND (reference sequence). Written as DNA, the CDR3 is TGTGCCAGTAGTATGAATCCAGGGGGCTATGGCAATCAGCCCCAGCATTTT. This codes for CASSMNPGGYGNQPQHF.

The CDR3 DNA follows: TGTGCCAGCAGCTTCGGGACCGCGAACCAGGGTGAAAAACTGTTTTTT. Protein product: CASSFGTANQGEKLFF. This chain uses TRBV7-8 with TRBJ1-4; TRBD1 might be the D (5 bases). Trimming shortened V by 3 bases and J by 7 bases, and 18 bases separated the two germline ends. Germline V gene sequence: CDR1 SGHVS, CDR2 FQNEAQ. The CDR3 is 16 residues long.

This clone was observed a single time. The V gene is TRBV24-1, the J gene TRBJ2-1; possible D gene TRBD1, 6 bases. Trimming took 9 bases from V and 5 from J, leaving 22 bases between them. Germline CDR1 reads KGHDR; CDR2 reads SFDVKD. The CDR3 is 16 amino acids. The CDR3: CATSDFLTRGNNEQFF. CDR3 DNA: TGTGCCACCTCCGACTTCCTTACTAGGGGGAACAATGAGCAGTTCTTC.

The chain carries TRBV6-5 and TRBJ1-5; possible D gene TRBD1, 6 bases. Trimming cost V 5 bases and J 5 bases, with 16 bases left between them. This CDR3 has 15 amino acids. Germline values: CDR1 MNHEY, CDR2 SVGAGI. The CDR3 protein is CASSPTYREDQPQHF. In nucleotides, the CDR3 is TGTGCCAGCAGTCCGACCTACAGGGAGGATCAGCCCCAGCATTTT.

The chain carries TRBV10-3 and TRBJ1-3; 7 positions match TRBD1. With V trimmed by 3 bases and J by 5 bases, 13 bases remained unmatched. The CDR3 is 17 residues long. Germline values: CDR1 ENHRY, CDR2 SYGVKD. DNA for the CDR3: TGTGCCATCAGTGAACTGCGGGGACAGAGCACCCGAAACACCATATATTTT. Translating it yields CAISELRGQSTRNTIYF.

This clone appeared a few times. The genes are TRBV5-6 and TRBJ1-5; D is undetermined. The CDR3 extends over 14 amino acids. Trimming shortened V by 4 bases and J by 2 bases, and 10 bases separated the two germline ends. CDR1 and CDR2 (germline): SGHDT, YYEEEE. The CDR3 spells CASSAVSGNQPQHF. CDR3 in DNA: TGTGCCAGCAGCGCGGTCTCTGGCAATCAGCCCCAGCATTTT. The full variable domain, in which reference TRBV5-6 and TRBJ1-5 provide the parts outside the CDR3, is DAGVTQSPTHLIKTRGQQVTLRCSPKSGHDTVSWYQQALGQGPQFIFQYYEEEERQRGNFPDRFSGHQFPNYSSELNVNALLLGDSALYLCASSAVSGNQPQHFGDGTRLSIL.

This clone showed up just once. This chain connects TRBV19 to TRBJ1-2, with D perhaps TRBD1 (6 bases). The germline CDR1 and CDR2 sequences are LNHDA and SQIVND (reference sequence). Trimming cost V 7 bases and J 5 bases, with 20 bases left between them. This CDR3 has 15 residues. This chain's CDR3 is CASNSEFRGAYGYTF. The CDR3 DNA reads as TGTGCCAGTAACTCGGAGTTTCGGGGGGCGTATGGCTACACCTTC.

The chain is built from TRBV7-2 and TRBJ1-3; 10 bases are shared with TRBD1. The CDR3 is 16 residues long. J was trimmed by 4 bases and V by 4 bases; bases with no gene match: 7. Germline CDR1 reads SGHTA; CDR2 reads FQGNSA. CDR3 sequence: CASSYTGTGAGNTIYF. CDR3 nucleotide sequence: TGTGCCAGCAGCTACACCGGGACAGGGGCCGGAAACACCATATATTTT.